The 16 T cell receptor beta chains below come from one sample, sequenced in a study of T-cell memory formation after mild COVID-19. TCRdb re-derived calls from the 5' RACE reads in MiXCR, one entry per CDR3 protein. The data show fewer than 50,000 distinct CDR3 sequences, roughly 9.8% seen once. The sample taken for sequencing was PBMCs or a T cell subset sorted from them (not recorded which). These receptor sequences come from an adult woman who had mild COVID-19 (a few samples of this study predate the infection). Cell type and time point are not known.

The chain uses TRBV6-2 or TRBV6-3 and TRBJ2-1; a possible D gene is TRBD1 (5 bases). V lost 5 bases and J 0 bases, leaving 11 bases between the germline ends. This CDR3 spans 15 amino acids. Germline loops: CDR1 MNHEY, CDR2 SVGEGT. In DNA form, the CDR3 reads TGTGCCAGCAGTCCAAGGGGTGCCTCCTACAATGAGCAGTTCTTC. Amino acid sequence: CASSPRGASYNEQFF.

V is TRBV19 and J is TRBJ2-6; 9 bases map to TRBD1. This CDR3 has 17 amino acids. Losses at the gene ends were 4 bases for V and 2 bases for J; bases not matched to a gene: 6. Looked up from germline, CDR1 is LNHDA and CDR2 is SQIVND (reference sequence). This CDR3 is CASSRGQGSAGANVLTF. The CDR3 DNA sequence: TGTGCCAGTAGTAGGGGACAGGGATCTGCTGGGGCCAACGTCCTGACTTTC. Using reference TRBV19 and TRBJ2-6 for the parts outside the CDR3, the full variable domain is DGGITQSPKYLFRKEGQNVTLSCEQNLNHDAMYWYRQDPGQGLRLIYYSQIVNDFQKGDIAEGYSVSREKKESFPLTVTSAQKNPTAFYLCASSRGQGSAGANVLTFGAGSRLTVL.

This clonotype was counted between two and nine times. The rearrangement links TRBV7-9 to TRBJ1-1; D is perhaps TRBD1 (5 bases). The V gene lost 10 bases and the J gene lost 4 bases, with 13 bases spanning the gap. This CDR3 spans 12 amino acids. Germline assignment: CDR1 SEHNR and CDR2 FQNEAQ (reference sequence). CDR3 bases: TGTGCCACCACGGGGCAGGGCACTGAAGCTTTCTTT. Residues: CATTGQGTEAFF. Variable domain in full (rest from reference TRBV7-9 and TRBJ1-1): DTGVSQNPRHKITKRGQNVTFRCDPISEHNRLYWYRQTLGQGPEFLTYFQNEAQLEKSRLLSDRFSAERPKGSFSTLEIQRTEQGDSAMYLCATTGQGTEAFFGQGTRLTVV.

The V call is TRBV25-1, the J call TRBJ2-1; a possible D gene is TRBD1 (5 bases). CDR3 length: 14 amino acids. V was trimmed by 3 bases and J by 7 bases, leaving 13 bases between them. CDR1 is MGHDK, CDR2 SYGVNS, per germline. CDR3 nucleotides: TGTGCCAGCAGTGATAAAGCAGGGTTGAATGAGCAGTTCTTC. This sequence encodes CASSDKAGLNEQFF. Complete variable domain (other parts from reference TRBV25-1 and TRBJ2-1): EADIYQTPRYLVIGTGKKITLECSQTMGHDKMYWYQQDPGMELHLIHYSYGVNSTEKGDLSSESTVSRIRTEHFPLTLESARPSHTSQYLCASSDKAGLNEQFFGPGTRLTVL.

This rearrangement joins TRBV29-1 to TRBJ1-1; D is ambiguous. The ends were cut back, 4 bases at V and 1 base at J, with 4 bases in the middle. Germline-derived CDR1 and CDR2 are SQVTM and ANQGSEA. CDR3 length: 11 amino acids. CDR3 sequence reads: CSVVQNTEAFF. The CDR3 DNA is TGCAGCGTTGTCCAGAACACTGAAGCTTTCTTT.

This clonotype was seen a handful of times. The chain carries TRBV7-2 and TRBJ2-1, with 8 bases identical to TRBD2. This CDR3 spans 14 amino acids. Germline CDR1 SGHTA, CDR2 FQGNSA. V lost 5 bases to trimming and J lost 6 bases; unmatched junction nucleotides: 6. The CDR3 sequence: CASSPGLVGNEQFF. CDR3 sequence (DNA): TGTGCCAGCAGCCCGGGACTAGTGGGCAATGAGCAGTTCTTC. Supplemented by reference TRBV7-2 and TRBJ2-1, the full variable domain reads GAGVSQSPSNKVTEKGKDVELRCDPISGHTALYWYRQSLGQGLEFLIYFQGNSAPDKSGLPSDRFSAERTGGSVSTLTIQRTQQEDSAVYLCASSPGLVGNEQFFGPGTRLTVL.

The table lists this clonotype with a few counts. CDR3 nucleotide sequence: TGCAGTGCTAGAGATATTCGGGGCGGGGGTTCACCCCTCCACTTT. Translating it yields CSARDIRGGGSPLHF. The J gene is TRBJ1-6, the V gene TRBV20-1, with TRBD1 as a possible D gene (5 bases). The germline V gene encodes CDR1 DFQATT and CDR2 SNEGSKA (reference sequence). V lost 0 bases and J lost 9, with 15 bases in between. CDR3 length: 15 amino acids.

This clonotype is medium-sized in the sample. The V and J genes are TRBV6-1 and TRBJ1-2; D not resolved. Germline CDR1 and CDR2: MNHNS and SASEGT. The CDR3 runs 14 residues. Trimming removed 1 base from V and 4 bases from J, with 10 bases in between. CDR3 amino acids: CASSEESWLYGYTF. The CDR3 nucleotides are TGTGCCAGCAGTGAAGAGAGTTGGCTCTATGGCTACACCTTC.

This clonotype has more than one count but fewer than ten. The gene calls are TRBV7-9 and TRBJ1-2, with D perhaps TRBD1 (5 bases). Germline CDR1 reads SEHNR; CDR2 reads FQNEAQ (reference sequence). The ends were cut back, 2 bases at V and 3 bases at J, with 13 bases in the middle. The CDR3 is 15 amino acids. The CDR3 region has the DNA TGTGCCAGCAGCTTAAGGGACTTCGGGGACTATGGCTACACCTTC. Protein sequence: CASSLRDFGDYGYTF.

The chain joins TRBV7-9 to TRBJ1-3; 7 bases are shared with TRBD1. J gave up 0 bases and V 11 bases, and 7 bases lay outside the gene matches. CDR1 is SEHNR and CDR2 is FQNEAQ in the germline V gene (reference sequence). The CDR3 extends over 14 amino acids. The DNA of the CDR3 is TGTGCCGGTAGGACAGGCTCCTCTGGAAACACCATATATTTT. Translating gives CAGRTGSSGNTIYF.

This clonotype was counted between two and nine times. The chain recombines TRBV5-1 with TRBJ2-7; a weak D match, TRBD2 (7 bases). This CDR3 has 16 residues. Germline V CDR1 and CDR2: SGHRS, YFSETQ. Trimming pared 4 bases from V and 2 bases from J, leaving 19 bases between. The CDR3 is CASSGGAGAPPYEQYF. Here the CDR3 DNA reads TGCGCCAGCAGCGGGGGCGCGGGAGCTCCCCCCTACGAGCAGTACTTC.

This clonotype was detected only a few times. The gene calls are TRBV7-2 and TRBJ2-5; D remains unclear. Germline V gives CDR1 SGHTA, CDR2 FQGNSA. Deletions cut 0 bases from V and 7 bases from J, with 9 bases between. This CDR3 comprises 13 residues. CDR3 in DNA: TGTGCCAGCAGCTTAGCGGCTCTCGGGACCCAGTACTTC. Protein: CASSLAALGTQYF.

This clonotype was detected a few times. This rearrangement joins TRBV9 to TRBJ2-3, with D possibly matching TRBD2 (5 bases). The CDR3 runs to 16 residues. Trimming shortened V by 0 bases and J by 3 bases, and 14 bases separated the two germline ends. From germline, CDR1 is SGDLS and CDR2 YYNGEE. The CDR3: CASSVVVGLRTDTQYF. The CDR3 region has the DNA TGTGCCAGCAGCGTAGTCGTCGGACTGAGAACAGATACGCAGTATTTT.

This rearrangement joins TRBV19 to TRBJ2-3; no clear D gene. This CDR3 has 14 amino acids. Per germline, CDR1 LNHDA and CDR2 SQIVND (reference sequence). The V gene lost 8 bases and the J gene lost 0 bases, with 12 bases spanning the gap. CDR3 nucleotides: TGTGCCAGTTCGTGGGTGGGGAGCACAGATACGCAGTATTTT. Translating gives CASSWVGSTDTQYF.

This clonotype was counted between two and nine times. The chain couples TRBV7-2 to TRBJ2-1, with 9 bases aligning to TRBD2. CDR1 is SGHTA and CDR2 is FQGNSA in the germline V gene. This CDR3 has 15 amino acids. V dropped 4 bases and J dropped 7; count of bases not matched to a gene: 8. DNA of the CDR3: TGTGCCAGCAGCTCCGTAGCGGGAGCTAGGAATGAGCAGTTCTTC. Translated, it gives CASSSVAGARNEQFF.

This clonotype was picked up a small number of times. The chain employs TRBV5-1 and TRBJ2-2; TRBD1 agrees at 7 bases. V dropped 4 bases and J dropped 5; count of bases not matched to a gene: 11. The germline gives CDR1 SGHRS, CDR2 YFSETQ. The CDR3 consists of 16 residues. CDR3: CASSPHSGTETGELFF. CDR3 DNA sequence: TGCGCCAGCAGCCCCCACTCCGGGACAGAAACCGGGGAGCTGTTTTTT.